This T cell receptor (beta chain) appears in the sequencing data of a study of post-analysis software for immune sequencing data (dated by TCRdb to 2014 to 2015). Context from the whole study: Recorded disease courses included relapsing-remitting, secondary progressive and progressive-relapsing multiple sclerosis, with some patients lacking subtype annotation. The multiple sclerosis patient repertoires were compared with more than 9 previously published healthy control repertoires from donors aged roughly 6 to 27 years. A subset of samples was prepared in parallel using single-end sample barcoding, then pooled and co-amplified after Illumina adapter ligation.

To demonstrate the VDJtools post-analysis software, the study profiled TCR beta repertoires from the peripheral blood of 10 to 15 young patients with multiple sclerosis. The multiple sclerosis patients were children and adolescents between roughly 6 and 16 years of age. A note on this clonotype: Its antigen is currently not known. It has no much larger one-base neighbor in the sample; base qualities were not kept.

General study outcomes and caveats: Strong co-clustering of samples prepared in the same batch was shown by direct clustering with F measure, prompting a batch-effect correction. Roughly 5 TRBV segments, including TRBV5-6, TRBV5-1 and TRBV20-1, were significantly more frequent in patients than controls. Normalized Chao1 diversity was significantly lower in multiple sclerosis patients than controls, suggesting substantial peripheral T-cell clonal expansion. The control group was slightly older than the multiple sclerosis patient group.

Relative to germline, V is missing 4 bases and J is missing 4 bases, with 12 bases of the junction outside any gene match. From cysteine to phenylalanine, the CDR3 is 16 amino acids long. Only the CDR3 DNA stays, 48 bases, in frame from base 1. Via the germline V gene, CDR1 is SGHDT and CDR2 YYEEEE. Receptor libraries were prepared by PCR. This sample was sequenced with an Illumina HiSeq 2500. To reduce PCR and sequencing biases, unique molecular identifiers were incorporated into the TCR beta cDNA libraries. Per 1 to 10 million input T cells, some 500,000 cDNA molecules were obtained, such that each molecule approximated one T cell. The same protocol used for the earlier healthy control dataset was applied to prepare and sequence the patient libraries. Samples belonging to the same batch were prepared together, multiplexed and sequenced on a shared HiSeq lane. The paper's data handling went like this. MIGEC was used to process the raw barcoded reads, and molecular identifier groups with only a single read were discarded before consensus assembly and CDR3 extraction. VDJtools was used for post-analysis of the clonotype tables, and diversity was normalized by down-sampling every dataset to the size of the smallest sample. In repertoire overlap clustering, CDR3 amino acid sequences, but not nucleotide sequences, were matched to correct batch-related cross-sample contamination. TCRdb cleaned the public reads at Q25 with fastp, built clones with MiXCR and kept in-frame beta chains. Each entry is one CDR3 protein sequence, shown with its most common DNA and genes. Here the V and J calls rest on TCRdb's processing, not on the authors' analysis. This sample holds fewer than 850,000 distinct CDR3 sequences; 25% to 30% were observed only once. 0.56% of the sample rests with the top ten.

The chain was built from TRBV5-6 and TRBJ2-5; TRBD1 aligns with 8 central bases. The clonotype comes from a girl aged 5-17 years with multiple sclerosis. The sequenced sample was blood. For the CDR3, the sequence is CASSEIGQGGGETQYF. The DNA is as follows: TGTGCCAGCAGCGAGATCGGACAGGGAGGTGGAGAGACCCAGTACTTC.